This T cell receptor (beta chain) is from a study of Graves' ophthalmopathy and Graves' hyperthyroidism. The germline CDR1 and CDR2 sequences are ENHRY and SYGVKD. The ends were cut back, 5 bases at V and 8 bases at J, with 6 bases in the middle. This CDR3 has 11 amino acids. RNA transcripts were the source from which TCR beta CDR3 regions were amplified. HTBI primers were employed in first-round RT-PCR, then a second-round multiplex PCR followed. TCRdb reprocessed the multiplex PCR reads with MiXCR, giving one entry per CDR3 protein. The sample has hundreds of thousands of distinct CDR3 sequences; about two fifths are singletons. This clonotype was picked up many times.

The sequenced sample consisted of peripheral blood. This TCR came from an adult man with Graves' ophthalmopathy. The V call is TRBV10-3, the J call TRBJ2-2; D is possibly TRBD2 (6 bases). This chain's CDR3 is CAISRGGELFF. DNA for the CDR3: TGTGCCATCAGTCGGGGGGGGGAGCTGTTTTTT.